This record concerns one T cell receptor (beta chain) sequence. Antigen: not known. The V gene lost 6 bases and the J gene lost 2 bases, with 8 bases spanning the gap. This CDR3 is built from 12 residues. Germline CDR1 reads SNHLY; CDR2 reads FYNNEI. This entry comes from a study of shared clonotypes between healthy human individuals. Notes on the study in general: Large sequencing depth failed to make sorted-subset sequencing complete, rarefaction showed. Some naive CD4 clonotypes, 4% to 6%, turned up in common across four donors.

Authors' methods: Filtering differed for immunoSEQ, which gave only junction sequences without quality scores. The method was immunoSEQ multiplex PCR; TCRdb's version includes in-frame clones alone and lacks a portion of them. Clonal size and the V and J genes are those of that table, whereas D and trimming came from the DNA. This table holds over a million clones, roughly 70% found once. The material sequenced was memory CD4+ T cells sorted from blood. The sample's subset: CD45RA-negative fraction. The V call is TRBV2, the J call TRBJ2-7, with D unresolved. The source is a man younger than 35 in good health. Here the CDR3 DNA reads TGTGCCAGCAGGGTCGGAACCTACGAGCAGTACTTC. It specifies CASRVGTYEQYF.